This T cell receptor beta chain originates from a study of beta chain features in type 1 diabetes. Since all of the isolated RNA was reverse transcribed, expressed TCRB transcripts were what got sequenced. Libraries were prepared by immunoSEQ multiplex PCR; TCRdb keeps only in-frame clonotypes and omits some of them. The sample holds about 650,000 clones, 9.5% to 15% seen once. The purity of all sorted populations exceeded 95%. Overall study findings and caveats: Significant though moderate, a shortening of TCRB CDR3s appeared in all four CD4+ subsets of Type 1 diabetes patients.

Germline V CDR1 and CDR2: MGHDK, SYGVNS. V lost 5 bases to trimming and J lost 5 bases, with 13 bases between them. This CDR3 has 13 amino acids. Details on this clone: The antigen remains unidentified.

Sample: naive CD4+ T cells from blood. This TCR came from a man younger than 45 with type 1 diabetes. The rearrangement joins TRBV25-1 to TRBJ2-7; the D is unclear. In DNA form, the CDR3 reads TGTGCCAGCAGTCCTTTCCCCCAGGACGAGCAGTACTTC. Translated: CASSPFPQDEQYF.